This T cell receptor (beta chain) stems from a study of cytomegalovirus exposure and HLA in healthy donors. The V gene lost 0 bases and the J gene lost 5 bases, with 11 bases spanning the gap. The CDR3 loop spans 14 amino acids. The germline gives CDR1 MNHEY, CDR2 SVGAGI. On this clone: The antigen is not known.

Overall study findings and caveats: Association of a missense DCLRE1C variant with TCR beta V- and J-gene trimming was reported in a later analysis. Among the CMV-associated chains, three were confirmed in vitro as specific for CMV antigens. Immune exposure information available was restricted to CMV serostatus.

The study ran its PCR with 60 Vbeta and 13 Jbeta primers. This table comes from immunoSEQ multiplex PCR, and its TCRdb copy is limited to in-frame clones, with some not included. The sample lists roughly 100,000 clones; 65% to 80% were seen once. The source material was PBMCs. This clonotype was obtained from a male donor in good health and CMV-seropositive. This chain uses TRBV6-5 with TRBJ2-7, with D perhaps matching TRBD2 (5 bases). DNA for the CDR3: TGTGCCAGCAGTTACTCGTTGAGGGTCGACGAGCAGTACTTC. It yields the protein CASSYSLRVDEQYF.